The rows below give T cell receptor delta chains drawn from one sample of a study of Vδ1+ human thymocytes. TCRdb reanalysed the multiplex PCR reads via CATT. The table records 54,000 or so delta-chain clones, more than 15% of them present only once. Input material: Vdelta1+ gamma-delta thymocytes from the thymus. Source of these receptors: a boy under two years old who had congenital heart surgery. The CDR3 runs from the conserved cysteine through the conserved F or W. A D gene is named only where the DNA matches it firmly. Not every row has a clone size; where given, it reads once, few, many or a size class.

.	TRDV1	TRDD3	TRDJ1	TGTGCTCTTGGGACCCGGATTTTGTTGGGGGATAACACCGATAAACTCATCTTT	CALGTRILLGDNTDKLIF
few	TRDV1	TRDD3	TRDJ1	TGTGCTCTTGGGGAACTAGGAAACAACTGGGGGTTTGAGACCGATAAACTCATCTTT	CALGELGNNWGFETDKLIF
.	TRDV1	.	TRDJ1	TGTGCTCTTGGGGCGTTCTTAGGGGAGTACACCGATAAACTCATCTTT	CALGAFLGEYTDKLIF
.	TRDV1	TRDD3	TRDJ1	TGTGCTCTTGGTTTCTGGGGATACGCTAGCGACACCGATAAACTCATCTTT	CALGFWGYASDTDKLIF
.	TRDV1	TRDD3	TRDJ1	TGTGCTCTTGGGGTCCAACGGACCTCTGGGGGATACGCGAGTAGACTCATCTTT	CALGVQRTSGGYASRLIF
.	TRDV1	TRDD3	TRDJ1	TGTGCTCTTGGGGAACTCTGTAATCTCTTCCTACCCTTACTGGGGGATACTCCCGGGTACACCGATAAACTCATCTTT	CALGELCNLFLPLLGDTPGYTDKLIF
.	TRDV1	.	TRDJ1	TGTGCTCTTGGGGAACCTACGATGGGACCAAAAGGGGCCGATAAACTCATCTTT	CALGEPTMGPKGADKLIF
.	TRDV1	TRDD2	TRDJ1	TGTGCTCTTGGGGACCGAAGGCCCTTCCTACAGCTTTGGGGCCGATACACCGATAAACTCATCTTT	CALGDRRPFLQLWGRYTDKLIF
few	TRDV1	TRDD3	TRDJ1	TGTGCTCTTGGGGAACACTCCTCTGGGGGACTCACGTACACCGATAAACTCATCTTT	CALGEHSSGGLTYTDKLIF
few	TRDV3	.	TRDJ1	TGTGCCCTACTACGATGGGGGACCGATAAACTCATCTTT	CALLRWGTDKLIF
.	TRDV1	TRDD3	TRDJ1	TGTGCTCTTGGGACTCTCTTCCCCCCATGTACTGGGGGATGTAAGTACACCGATAAACTCATCTTT	CALGTLFPPCTGGCKYTDKLIF
.	TRDV1	TRDD3	TRDJ1	TGTGCTCTTGGGGAACTACCCTATTACTGGGGGATACACACCGATAAACTCATCTTT	CALGELPYYWGIHTDKLIF
.	TRDV1	TRDD3	TRDJ1	TGTGCTCTTGGGGAACGTAGCTTCCTACGAATTCTGGGGGATACTGCCACCGATAAACTCATCTTT	CALGERSFLRILGDTATDKLIF
few	TRDV2	TRDD3	TRDJ1	TGTGCCTGCCAACTGGGGGATGTCACCTTGTACACCGATAAACTCATCTTT	CACQLGDVTLYTDKLIF
few	TRDV1	.	TRDJ1	TGTGCTCTTGGGGAACTAGATACCGCCCATTGCTTCGATAAACTCATCTTT	CALGELDTAHCFDKLIF
.	TRDV1	TRDD3	TRDJ1	TGTGCTCTTGTGGGACTCCTGGGGGATACCAACACCGATAAACTCATCTTT	CALVGLLGDTNTDKLIF
few	TRDV2	.	TRDJ1	TGTGCCTGTGACACGCCTTGGGGCAGCAAATCTTACACCGATAAACTCATCTTT	CACDTPWGSKSYTDKLIF
few	TRDV1	.	TRDJ1	TGTGCTCTTGGGGAACTTCCTACGTTACACCCCCACACCGATAAACTCATCTTT	CALGELPTLHPHTDKLIF
few	TRDV1	TRDD3	TRDJ1	TGTGCTCTTGGGGAATACCTGGCCTTCCCCTTGGGGATACGCTGTTCCGATAAACTCATCTTT	CALGEYLAFPLGIRCSDKLIF
few	TRDV1	TRDD3	TRDJ1	TGTGCTCTTGGGGATTCGGGGGATAGGGTCGATAAACTCATCTTT	CALGDSGDRVDKLIF
.	TRDV1	TRDD3	TRDJ1	TGTGCTCTTGGGGAGACCGTAGAGGAGTACTGGGGGATACGCCTAGGATTCTCCGATAAACTCATCTTT	CALGETVEEYWGIRLGFSDKLIF
once	TRDV2	.	TRDJ1	TGTGCCTGTGACACCGCGGAGAGTACTGGGAGGTTAGGGCTCACCGATAAACTCATCTTT	CACDTAESTGRLGLTDKLIF
medium-sized	TRDV2	TRDD3	TRDJ1	TGTGCCTGTGATATCGTACTGGGGGTCAGAAAGTACACCGATAAACTCATCTTT	CACDIVLGVRKYTDKLIF
few	TRDV1	TRDD3	TRDJ1	TGTGCTCTTGGGGACCGCCTTCCCGAGTTCGTTTACTGGGGGGATACCGGGGAAGCCGATAAACTCATCTTT	CALGDRLPEFVYWGDTGEADKLIF
.	TRDV1	.	TRDJ1	TGTGCTCTTGGGGCGCACTCTCAAATTCGACTGTCCGATAAACTCATCTTT	CALGAHSQIRLSDKLIF
few	TRDV1	.	TRDJ1	TGTGCTCTTGGGAAGATTCCCACCCTTTATTACCACACCGATAAACTCATCTTT	CALGKIPTLYYHTDKLIF
.	TRDV1	TRDD3	TRDJ1	TGTGCTCTTGGGCCCGGGGGACTACGCCTTTACTGGGGGATCCCCCACGATAAACTCATCTTT	CALGPGGLRLYWGIPHDKLIF
medium-sized	TRDV2	.	TRDJ1	TGTGCCTGCCCCTACACCGATAAACTCATCTTT	CACPYTDKLIF
.	TRDV1	TRDD3	TRDJ1	TGTGCTCTTGGGGCCTCTCCTGGGGGATACGCACTTGCCGATAAACTCATCTTT	CALGASPGGYALADKLIF
few	TRDV1	.	TRDJ1	TGTGCTCTTGGGGAAACCTCCTACGCGTACACCGATAAACTCATCTTT	CALGETSYAYTDKLIF
.	TRDV2	TRDD3	TRDJ1	TGTGCCTGTGACCACCCTCCCCTGGGGGATACGTTGTTGTACACCGATAAACTCATCTTT	CACDHPPLGDTLLYTDKLIF
.	TRDV2	.	TRDJ1	TGCGCCTGTGACGAGGGACCACGCGACCGGATATGGAAACTCATCTTT	CACDEGPRDRIWKLIF
few	TRDV1	TRDD3	TRDJ1	TGTGCTCTTGGGGTGCCACTTCCTGGTTACTGGGGGATACGCACGTACACCGATAAACTCATCTTT	CALGVPLPGYWGIRTYTDKLIF
few	TRDV1	TRDD3	TRDJ1	TGTGCTCTTGGGGAACTTAAACCGTACTGGGGGTCTCAGGCCGATAAACTCATCTTT	CALGELKPYWGSQADKLIF
few	TRDV1	.	TRDJ1	TGTGCTCTTGGGGAACCTTCCTACGTATCCTTTACTGGGGGACTAGACACCGATAAACTCATCTTT	CALGEPSYVSFTGGLDTDKLIF
.	TRDV1	.	TRDJ1	TGTGCTCTTGGGGGGCGTGGATTGTCAGCCGATAAACTCATCTTT	CALGGRGLSADKLIF
few	TRDV1	.	TRDJ1	TGTGCTCTTGGGGGGAACTGGGATGGCACCGATAAACTCATCTTT	CALGGNWDGTDKLIF
.	TRDV1	.	TRDJ1	TGTGCTCTTGGGCACGCTCCTGACGATAAACTCATCTTT	CALGHAPDDKLIF
.	TRDV1	TRDD3	TRDJ1	TGTGCTCTTGGGGAGGAAACTGGGGGATACGGGGACACCGATAAACTCATCTTT	CALGEETGGYGDTDKLIF
few	TRDV1	TRDD3	TRDJ1	TGTGCTCTGCTTCTTCCCCACCTGAGGGGGATTACCTACACCGATAAACTCATCTTT	CALLLPHLRGITYTDKLIF
.	TRDV1	TRDD3	TRDJ1	TGTGCTCTTGGGGAGCTAACCTTTCCTTGGTTACTGGGGGATATGAAGGACACCGATAAACTCATCTTT	CALGELTFPWLLGDMKDTDKLIF
few	TRDV1	TRDD3	TRDJ1	TGTGCTCTTGGGGGGTTCGCGGCGGCCTTCCCACGATCACTGGGGGAATTTAGTGATAAACTCATCTTT	CALGGFAAAFPRSLGEFSDKLIF
few	TRDV1	TRDD3	TRDJ1	TGTGCTCTTGGGCCCACTTCCCCTTGCCGACTGGGGGATAAGCAAAACGACACCGATAAACTCATCTTT	CALGPTSPCRLGDKQNDTDKLIF
medium-sized	TRDV2	.	TRDJ1	TGTGCCTGTGCCACTTACTGGGCAGATAAACTCATCTTT	CACATYWADKLIF
.	TRDV1	TRDD3	TRDJ1	TGTGCTCTTGGGGAACTGAGTTCTACAGGTGGGGGATTGTTTGGCACCGATAAACTCATCTTT	CALGELSSTGGGLFGTDKLIF
.	TRDV1	.	TRDJ1	TGTGCTCTTGGCTCCTTCCTACGACAACTGGGGGCATACACCGATAAACTCATCTTT	CALGSFLRQLGAYTDKLIF
few	TRDV1	.	TRDJ1	TGTGCTCTTGGGGATTTCCCCGGCCTTCCTACTCTGGGGGAAAATGTGTACACCGATAAACTAATCTTT	CALGDFPGLPTLGENVYTDKLIF
few	TRDV1	TRDD3	TRDJ1	TGTGCTCTTGGGGGTCCCAACTACGAACTGGGGAGTAGACTACGGGACCTCACTTTCACCGATAAACTCATCTTT	CALGGPNYELGSRLRDLTFTDKLIF
.	TRDV1	TRDD3	TRDJ1	TGTGCTCTTGGGGAGGCCTTCCTACTGGGGGATACCGCCGGACTCATCTTT	CALGEAFLLGDTAGLIF
.	TRDV1	.	TRDJ1	TGTGCTCTTGGGGAACTCCGCTCCTATTCCGATAAACTCATCTTT	CALGELRSYSDKLIF
.	TRDV1	TRDD3	TRDJ1	TGTGCTCTTGGGAAAATAGCTTCCTACGATCCTGGGGGATACTCACTCATCTTT	CALGKIASYDPGGYSLIF
few	TRDV1	.	TRDJ1	TGTGCTCTTGGGGAACGTAGTCCCCTCCTCACCGATAAACTCATCTTT	CALGERSPLLTDKLIF
.	TRDV2	TRDD3	TRDJ1	TGTGCCTGTGACACCGCGATGGGGGATATATTCATCTTT	CACDTAMGDIFIF
.	TRDV1	TRDD3	TRDJ1	TGTGCTCTTGGGGAATATAGCCCCCCTTCGACTGGGGGGTACACCGATAAACTCATCTTT	CALGEYSPPSTGGYTDKLIF
few	TRDV1	TRDD3	TRDJ1	TGTGCTCTTGGGGAACCGATCCGCAGACATTACCAAACACGAGGACTGGGGGATATGCCCACCGATAAACTCATCTTT	CALGEPIRRHYQTRGLGDMPTDKLIF
.	TRDV1	TRDD3	TRDJ1	TGTGCTCTTGGGGAACGGTCTACGCCGGGGGATTGTGCCGATAAACTCATCTTT	CALGERSTPGDCADKLIF